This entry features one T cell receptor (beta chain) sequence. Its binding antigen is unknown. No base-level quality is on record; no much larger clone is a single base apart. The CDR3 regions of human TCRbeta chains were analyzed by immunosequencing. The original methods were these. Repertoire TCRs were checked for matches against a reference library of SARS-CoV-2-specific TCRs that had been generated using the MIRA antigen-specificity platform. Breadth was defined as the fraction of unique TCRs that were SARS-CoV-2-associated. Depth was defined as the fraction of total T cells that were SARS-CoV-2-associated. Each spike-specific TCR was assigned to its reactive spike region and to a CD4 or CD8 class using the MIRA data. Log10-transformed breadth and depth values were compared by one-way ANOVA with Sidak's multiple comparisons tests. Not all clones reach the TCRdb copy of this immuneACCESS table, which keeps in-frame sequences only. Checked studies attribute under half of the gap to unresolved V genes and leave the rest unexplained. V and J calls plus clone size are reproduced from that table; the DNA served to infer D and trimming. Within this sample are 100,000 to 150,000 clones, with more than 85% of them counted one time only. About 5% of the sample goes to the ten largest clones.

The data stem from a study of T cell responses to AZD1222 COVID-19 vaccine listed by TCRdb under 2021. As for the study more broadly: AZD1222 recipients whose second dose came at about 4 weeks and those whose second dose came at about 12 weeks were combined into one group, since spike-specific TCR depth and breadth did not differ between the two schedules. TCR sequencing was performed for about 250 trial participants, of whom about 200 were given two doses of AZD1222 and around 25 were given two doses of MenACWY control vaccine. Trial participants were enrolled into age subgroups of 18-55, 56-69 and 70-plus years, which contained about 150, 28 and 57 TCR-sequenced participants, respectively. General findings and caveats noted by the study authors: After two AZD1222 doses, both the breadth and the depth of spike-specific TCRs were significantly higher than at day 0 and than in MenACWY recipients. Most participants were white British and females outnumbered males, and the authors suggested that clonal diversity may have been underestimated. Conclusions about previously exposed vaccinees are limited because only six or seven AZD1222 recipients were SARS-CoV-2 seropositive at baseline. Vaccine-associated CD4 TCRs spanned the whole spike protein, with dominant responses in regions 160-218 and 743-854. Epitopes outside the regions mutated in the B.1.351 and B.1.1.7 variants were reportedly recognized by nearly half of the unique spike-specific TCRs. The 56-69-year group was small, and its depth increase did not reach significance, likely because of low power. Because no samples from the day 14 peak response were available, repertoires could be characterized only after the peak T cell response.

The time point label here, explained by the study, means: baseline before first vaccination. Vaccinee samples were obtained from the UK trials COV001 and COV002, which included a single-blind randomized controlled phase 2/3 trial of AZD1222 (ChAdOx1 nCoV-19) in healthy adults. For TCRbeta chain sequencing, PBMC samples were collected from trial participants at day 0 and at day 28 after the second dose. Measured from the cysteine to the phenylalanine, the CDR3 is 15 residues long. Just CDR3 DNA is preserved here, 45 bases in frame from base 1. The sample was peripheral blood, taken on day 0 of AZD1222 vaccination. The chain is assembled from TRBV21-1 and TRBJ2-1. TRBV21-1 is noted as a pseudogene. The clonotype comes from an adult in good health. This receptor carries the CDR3 CASSKVCQKSNEQFF. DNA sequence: TGTGCCAGCAGCAAAGTTTGCCAGAAGAGCAATGAGCAGTTCTTC.